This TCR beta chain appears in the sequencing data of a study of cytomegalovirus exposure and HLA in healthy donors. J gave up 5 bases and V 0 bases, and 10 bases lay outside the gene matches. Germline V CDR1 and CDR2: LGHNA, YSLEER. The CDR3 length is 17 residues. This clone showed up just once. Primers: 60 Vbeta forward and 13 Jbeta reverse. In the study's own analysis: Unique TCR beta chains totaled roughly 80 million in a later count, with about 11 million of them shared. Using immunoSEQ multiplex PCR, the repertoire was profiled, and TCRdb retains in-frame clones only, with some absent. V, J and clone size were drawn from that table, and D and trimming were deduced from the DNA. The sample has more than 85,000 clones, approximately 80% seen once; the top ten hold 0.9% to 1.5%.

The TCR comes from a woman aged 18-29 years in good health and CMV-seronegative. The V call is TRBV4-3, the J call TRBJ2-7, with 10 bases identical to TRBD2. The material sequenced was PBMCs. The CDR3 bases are TGCGCCAGCAGCCAAGATCTGGACGTAGCGGGAGGCCACGAGCAGTACTTC. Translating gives CASSQDLDVAGGHEQYF.